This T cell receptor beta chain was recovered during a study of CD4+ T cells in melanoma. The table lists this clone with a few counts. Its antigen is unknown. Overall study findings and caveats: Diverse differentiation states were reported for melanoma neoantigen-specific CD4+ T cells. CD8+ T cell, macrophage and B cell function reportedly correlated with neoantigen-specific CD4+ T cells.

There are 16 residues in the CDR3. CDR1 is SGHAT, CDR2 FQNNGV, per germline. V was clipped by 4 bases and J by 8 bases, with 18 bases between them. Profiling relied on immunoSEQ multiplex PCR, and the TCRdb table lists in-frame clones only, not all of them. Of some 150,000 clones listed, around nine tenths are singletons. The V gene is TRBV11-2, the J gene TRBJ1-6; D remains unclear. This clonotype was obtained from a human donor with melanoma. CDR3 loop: CASSSLVRSADSPLHF. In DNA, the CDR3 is TGTGCCAGCAGCTCGCTAGTCCGATCCGCGGATTCACCCCTCCACTTT.